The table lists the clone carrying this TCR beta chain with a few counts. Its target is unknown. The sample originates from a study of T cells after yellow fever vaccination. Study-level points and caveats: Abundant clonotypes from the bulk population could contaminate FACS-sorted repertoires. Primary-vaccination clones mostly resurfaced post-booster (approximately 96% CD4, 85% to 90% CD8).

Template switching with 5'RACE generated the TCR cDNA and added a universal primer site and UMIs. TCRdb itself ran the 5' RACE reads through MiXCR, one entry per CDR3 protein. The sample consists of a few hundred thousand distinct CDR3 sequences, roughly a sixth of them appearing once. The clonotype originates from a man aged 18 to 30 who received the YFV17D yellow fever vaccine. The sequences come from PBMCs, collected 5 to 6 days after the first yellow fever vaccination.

CDR3 region: CASSPSAGSSYNEQFF. CDR3 coding DNA: TGTGCCAGCTCACCATCGGCGGGGAGCTCCTACAATGAGCAGTTCTTC. The chain couples TRBV18 to TRBJ2-1; perhaps TRBD2 as D (6 bases). The CDR3 has 16 amino acids. With 2 bases removed from V and 0 bases from J, the gap between germline ends came to 11 bases. Germline V gene sequence: CDR1 KGHSH, CDR2 LQKENI.